This T cell receptor beta chain is drawn from a study of Graves' ophthalmopathy and Graves' hyperthyroidism. Whole-study context: Untreated patients at initial diagnosis provided peripheral blood.

CDR3 regions of TCR beta were amplified from RNA transcripts. HTBI primers primed a first-round RT-PCR, and a second-round multiplex PCR followed. TCRdb itself ran the multiplex PCR reads through MiXCR, one entry per CDR3 protein. The sample holds approximately 410,000 distinct CDR3 sequences, approximately 15% seen once. On this clonotype itself: Antigen unknown.

Findings and limits, study-wide: Most expanded thyroid clonotypes above 0.001 frequency also appeared in blood. At around 65% sensitivity and approximately 72% specificity, the model predicted progression of the ophthalmopathy.

Hyperthyroidism showing no ophthalmopathy within 18 months of follow-up was stable. The source is a woman aged 18 to 35 with stable Graves' hyperthyroidism. Material for sequencing was peripheral blood.

CDR3 nucleotides: TGTGCCAGCAGTTTCCGGGGACTGGACACTGAAGCTTTCTTT. Translated, it gives CASSFRGLDTEAFF. The V call is TRBV12-3 or TRBV12-4, the J call TRBJ1-1, with D perhaps matching TRBD1 (5 bases). The CDR3 has 14 residues. Trimming removed 3 bases from V and 3 bases from J, with 11 bases in between.